This T cell receptor (beta chain) was found in a study of T-cell memory formation after mild COVID-19. From the 5' RACE reads, TCRdb called clonotypes with MiXCR, one entry per CDR3 protein. The profile covers about 190,000 distinct CDR3 sequences, with around 20% appearing a single time and 2% to 2.5% taken by the ten largest. Germline trimming cut 7 bases from V and 9 bases from J; bases unmatched to any gene: 5. The CDR3 is 13 amino acids. Germline V gene data show CDR1 as SGDLS and CDR2 as YYNGEE. The sample was PBMCs or a T cell subset sorted from them (not recorded which). The receptor comes from an adult woman who had mild COVID-19 (a few samples of this study predate the infection). Cell type and time point are not known. The chain couples TRBV9 to TRBJ1-6; 9 bases align to TRBD1. The CDR3 coding sequence is TGTGCCAGCGAGGGACAGGGAGGTTCACCCCTCCACTTT. Its protein product is CASEGQGGSPLHF. Full variable domain (rest looked up from reference TRBV9 and TRBJ1-6): DSGVTQTPKHLITATGQRVTLRCSPRSGDLSVYWYQQSLDQGLQFLIQYYNGEERAKGNILERFSAQQFPDLHSELNLSSLELGDSALYFCASEGQGGSPLHFGNGTRLTVT.